Presented here are 24 T cell receptor beta chains from one specimen sequenced in a study of OX40 agonist ivuxolimab in advanced cancers. Profiling relied on immunoSEQ multiplex PCR, and the TCRdb table lists in-frame clones only, not all of them. The repertoire has approximately 47,000 clones, 88% of them found once; the top ten carry 7.8%. The specimen comprised CD4+ or CD8+ T cells sorted from blood, sampled in a trial of the OX40 agonist ivuxolimab. The receptor set was obtained from an adult with an advanced solid tumor such as melanoma, head and neck, liver or kidney cancer.

The chain recombines TRBV2 with TRBJ2-1; TRBD1 agrees at 7 bases. The CDR3 contains 13 residues. CDR1 is SNHLY and CDR2 is FYNNEI in the germline V gene. Trimming took 4 bases from V and 6 from J; bases not matched to a gene: 3. The DNA of the CDR3 is TGTGCCAGCAGTGGACAGGGTTTCAATGAGCAGTTCTTC. Its translation is CASSGQGFNEQFF.

The rearrangement uses TRBV6-6 and TRBJ1-1, with a weak D call TRBD1 (6 bases). The V gene lost 6 bases and the J gene lost 9 bases, with 11 bases spanning the gap. This CDR3 spans 11 amino acids. In germline, CDR1 is MNHNY, CDR2 SVGAGI (reference sequence). The CDR3 DNA follows: TGTGCCAGCAGGTGGGGGGCACAAGCTTTCTTT. Translation: CASRWGAQAFF.

The rearrangement joins TRBV2 to TRBJ1-2; weak D call: TRBD1 (6 bases). The CDR3 contains 13 residues. V gave up 2 bases and J gave up 8 bases, with 12 bases separating them. CDR1 and CDR2 from the germline V gene are SNHLY and FYNNEI. CDR3 nucleotide sequence: TGTGCCAGCAGTGAACGGGGGGCGCGGGGCTACACCTTC. It codes for CASSERGARGYTF.

CDR3 protein: CSVGDAGAKPNQPQHF. DNA for the CDR3: TGCAGCGTTGGCGATGCAGGGGCGAAGCCCAATCAGCCCCAGCATTTT. The genes are TRBV29-1 and TRBJ1-5; TRBD1 might be the D (6 bases). The V gene's germline CDR1 is SQVTM and CDR2 ANQGSEA. The CDR3 extends over 16 amino acids. The V gene lost 4 bases and the J gene lost 3 bases, with 19 bases spanning the gap. Full variable domain (outside the CDR3, taken from reference TRBV29-1 and TRBJ1-5): SAVISQKPSRDICQRGTSLTIQCQVDSQVTMMFWYRQQPGQSLTLIATANQGSEATYESGFVIDKFPISRPNLTFSTLTVSNMSPEDSSIYLCSVGDAGAKPNQPQHFGDGTRLSIL.

This chain connects TRBV11-2 to TRBJ2-7, with 7 bases lining up with TRBD1. The V gene's germline CDR1 is SGHAT and CDR2 FQNNGV. The CDR3 is 14 residues long. J lost 3 bases, V lost 4 bases, and 6 bases had no gene match. The CDR3 region is CASSSDRVNYEQYF. CDR3 nucleotide sequence: TGTGCCAGCAGCTCCGACAGGGTGAACTACGAGCAGTACTTC.

The V call is TRBV28, the J call TRBJ2-5; 7 nucleotides line up with TRBD1. V shed 6 bases, J shed 7 bases, and the junction held 11 bases outside the gene matches. CDR3 length: 14 amino acids. CDR1 is MDHEN, CDR2 SYDVKM, per germline. The CDR3 sequence is CASSLRDRKGTQYF. The CDR3 region has the DNA TGTGCCAGCAGCCTCCGGGACAGAAAAGGGACCCAGTACTTC.

V usage is TRBV14 and J usage is TRBJ2-5; the match to TRBD1 covers 7 bases. Germline V gene lookup returns CDR1 SGHDN and CDR2 FVKESK. V lost 4 bases to trimming and J lost 2 bases; unmatched junction nucleotides: 4. This CDR3 has 14 amino acids. This CDR3 is CASSPRTGQETQYF. DNA for the CDR3: TGTGCCAGCAGCCCTCGGACAGGACAAGAGACCCAGTACTTC.

The chain recombines TRBV7-8 with TRBJ2-5, with TRBD2 matching 13 bases. CDR3 length: 17 residues. Germline CDR1 is SGHVS and CDR2 is FQNEAQ. J gave up 4 bases and V 1 base, and 6 bases lay outside the gene matches. DNA of the CDR3: TGTGCCAGCAGCTTAGGACTAGCGGGAGGAGTAGGAGAGACCCAGTACTTC. Translating gives CASSLGLAGGVGETQYF.

This chain links TRBV5-6 with TRBJ2-5; a possible D gene is TRBD2 (6 bases). The CDR3 runs 15 residues. Germline V CDR1 and CDR2: SGHDT, YYEEEE. Trimming stripped 0 bases from V and 3 bases from J, with 12 bases between. CDR3 region: CASSLGEVRKETQYF. As DNA, the CDR3 is TGTGCCAGCAGCTTGGGGGAGGTTCGGAAAGAGACCCAGTACTTC.

The V and J genes are TRBV27 and TRBJ2-3; 8 bases fit TRBD1. CDR1 and CDR2 from the germline V gene are MNHEY and SMNVEV (reference sequence). The J segment lost 2 bases and the V segment lost 8 bases, leaving 3 bases of the junction unmatched. The CDR3 extends over 13 amino acids. CDR3: CASRTGTTDTQYF. CDR3 DNA: TGTGCCAGCCGGACAGGGACCACAGATACGCAGTATTTT.

This clone was counted only a few times. Within the sample, other DNA sequences also encode this same CDR3. The chain combines TRBV27 with TRBJ1-6; D ambiguous. CDR1 is MNHEY, CDR2 SMNVEV, per germline (reference sequence). The CDR3 is 14 residues long. V was shortened by 2 bases and J by 8 bases, with 10 bases between the two germline ends. The CDR3 region has the DNA TGTGCCAGCAGTTTAACCGGTTCGGATTCACCCCTCCACTTT. Its protein product is CASSLTGSDSPLHF.

The chain recombines TRBV7-2 with TRBJ1-6; D unclear. Trimming took 2 bases from V and 3 from J, leaving 5 bases between them. This CDR3 is 14 amino acids long. Germline CDR1 and CDR2: SGHTA and FQGNSA. The CDR3 sequence: CASSLSLYNSPLHF. The CDR3 DNA reads TGTGCCAGCAGCTTATCCCTCTATAATTCACCCCTCCACTTT.

This chain links TRBV5-1 with TRBJ1-2; 10 bases are shared with TRBD1. The germline gives CDR1 SGHRS, CDR2 YFSETQ. The CDR3 is 15 amino acids. V was clipped by 1 base and J by 3 bases; unmatched bases: 3. In DNA, the CDR3 is TGCGCCAGCAGCTTGACGACAGGGGGCGACTATGGCTACACCTTC. This encodes CASSLTTGGDYGYTF.

The chain recombines TRBV7-9 with TRBJ1-5, with 7 bases matching TRBD1. Germline-derived CDR1 and CDR2 are SEHNR and FQNEAQ (reference sequence). V dropped 5 bases and J dropped 5; count of bases not matched to a gene: 6. The CDR3 length is 14 residues. The CDR3 DNA reads TGTGCCAGCAGCCATACAGGGGTCGATCAGCCCCAGCATTTT. Translating gives CASSHTGVDQPQHF.

The rearrangement uses TRBV6-1 and TRBJ2-7; maybe TRBD2 (5 bases). CDR3 length: 14 amino acids. Germline CDR1 is MNHNS and CDR2 is SASEGT. V lost 6 bases and J lost 6, with 18 bases in between. DNA for the CDR3: TGTGCCAGCAGACTGAGGCCGAGCGGCGCCGAGCAGTACTTC. It translates to CASRLRPSGAEQYF.

The chain carries TRBV10-3 and TRBJ2-3, with a possible D match to TRBD2 (6 bases). Germline V gene data show CDR1 as ENHRY and CDR2 as SYGVKD. Trimming took off 7 bases at V and 4 bases at J, with 12 bases between the two ends. CDR3 length: 13 residues. The CDR3 nucleotides read TGTGCCATCACCCGGGAGCTGGCAGATACGCAGTATTTT. Translation: CAITRELADTQYF.

CDR3 protein: CASRTGFSSGNTIYF. As DNA, the CDR3 is TGTGCCAGCAGGACGGGGTTCAGCTCTGGAAACACCATATATTTT. The chain has TRBV5-6 and TRBJ1-3; D remains unclear. CDR1 is SGHDT, CDR2 YYEEEE, per germline. V shed 5 bases and J shed 0 bases, with 12 bases lying between them. The CDR3 extends over 15 amino acids.

V is TRBV4-2 and J is TRBJ2-1; 7 bases map to TRBD2. The CDR3 runs to 14 residues. CDR1 LGHNA and CDR2 YNFKEQ come from the germline V gene. J was trimmed by 10 bases and V by 4 bases; bases with no gene match: 10. The CDR3 loop is CASSRGLGDGEQFF. The CDR3, as DNA: TGTGCCAGCAGCCGAGGACTAGGGGATGGGGAGCAGTTCTTC.

The V call is TRBV4-3, the J call TRBJ2-3; 7 bases line up with TRBD2. V lost 1 base and J lost 7; bases outside the gene matches: 11. The CDR3 is made up of 16 amino acids. Germline values: CDR1 LGHNA, CDR2 YSLEER. The chain's CDR3 is CASSQGLGDYGNTQYF. The CDR3 nucleotides read TGCGCCAGCAGCCAAGGTCTTGGGGACTATGGTAATACGCAGTATTTT.

The chain employs TRBV5-5 and TRBJ2-2, with 7 bases matching TRBD1. The J segment lost 2 bases and the V segment lost 2 bases, leaving 3 bases of the junction unmatched. Germline lookup yields CDR1 SGHKS and CDR2 YYEKEE (reference sequence). The CDR3 has 15 amino acids. The CDR3 nucleotides read TGTGCCAGCAGCTTCGGGACAGCTAACACCGGGGAGCTGTTTTTT. Translating gives CASSFGTANTGELFF.

The chain recombines TRBV11-2 with TRBJ1-1; D is uncertain. The CDR3 is 14 amino acids. Deletions cut 5 bases from V and 2 bases from J, with 12 bases between. The germline CDR1 and CDR2 sequences are SGHAT and FQNNGV. This chain's CDR3 is CASSPFGPNTEAFF. The CDR3 region has the DNA TGTGCCAGCAGCCCCTTCGGACCAAACACTGAAGCTTTCTTT.

The rearrangement joins TRBV2 to TRBJ2-1, with D hard to call. The germline CDR1 and CDR2 sequences are SNHLY and FYNNEI. Trimming took off 5 bases at V and 2 bases at J, with 10 bases between the two ends. This CDR3 contains 14 residues. Here the CDR3 reads CASSLRIPYNEQFF. The CDR3 bases are TGTGCCAGCAGTTTACGTATCCCCTACAATGAGCAGTTCTTC.

The rearrangement links TRBV4-2 to TRBJ1-1; TRBD1 agrees at 10 bases. This CDR3 has 15 residues. Losses at the gene ends were 1 base for V and 5 bases for J; bases not matched to a gene: 4. Germline values: CDR1 LGHNA, CDR2 YNFKEQ. CDR3 nucleotide sequence: TGTGCCAGCAGCCAAGGGGACAGGGGAAAAACTGAAGCTTTCTTT. It is translated as CASSQGDRGKTEAFF.

The gene calls are TRBV5-1 and TRBJ1-1; possibly TRBD1 for D (6 bases). The length of the CDR3 is 14 residues. The V end lost 1 base, the J end lost 4 bases, and 11 bases lay between the germline ends. Germline-derived CDR1 and CDR2 are SGHRS and YFSETQ. The CDR3 here is CASSLQGGGTEAFF. CDR3 nucleotide sequence: TGCGCCAGCAGCTTGCAGGGAGGGGGCACTGAAGCTTTCTTT.